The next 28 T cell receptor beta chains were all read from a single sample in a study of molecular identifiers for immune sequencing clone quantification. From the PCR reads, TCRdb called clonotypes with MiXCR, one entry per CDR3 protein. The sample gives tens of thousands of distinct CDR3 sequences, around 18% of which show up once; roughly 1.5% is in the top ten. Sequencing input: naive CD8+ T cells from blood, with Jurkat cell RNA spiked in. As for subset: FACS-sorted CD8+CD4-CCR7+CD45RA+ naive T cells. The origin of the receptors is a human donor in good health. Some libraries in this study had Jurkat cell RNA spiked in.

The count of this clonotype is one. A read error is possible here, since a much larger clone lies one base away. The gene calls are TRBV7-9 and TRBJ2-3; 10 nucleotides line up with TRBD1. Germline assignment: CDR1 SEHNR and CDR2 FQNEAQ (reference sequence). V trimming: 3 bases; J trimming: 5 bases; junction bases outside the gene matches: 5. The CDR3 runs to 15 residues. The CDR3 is CASSFSGQGEDTQYF. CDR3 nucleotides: TGTGCCAGCAGCTTCTCCGGACAGGGGGAAGATACGCAGTATTTT.

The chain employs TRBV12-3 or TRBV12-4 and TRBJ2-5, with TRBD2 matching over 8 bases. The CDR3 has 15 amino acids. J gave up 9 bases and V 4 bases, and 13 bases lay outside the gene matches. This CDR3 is CASSSREREYASQYF. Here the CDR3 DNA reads TGTGCCAGCAGTTCCCGAGAGCGGGAGTATGCGTCCCAGTACTTC.

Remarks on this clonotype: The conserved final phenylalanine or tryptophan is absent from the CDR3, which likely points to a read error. The CDR3 loop reads CSAGVVRDYEQYL. The CDR3 DNA reads TGCAGCGCAGGGGTGGTGCGGGATTACGAGCAGTACCTC. The chain joins TRBV20-1 to TRBJ2-7; D might be TRBD1 or TRBD2, each matching 6 bases. The CDR3 is 13 amino acids. Germline V gives CDR1 DFQATT, CDR2 SNEGSKA (reference sequence).

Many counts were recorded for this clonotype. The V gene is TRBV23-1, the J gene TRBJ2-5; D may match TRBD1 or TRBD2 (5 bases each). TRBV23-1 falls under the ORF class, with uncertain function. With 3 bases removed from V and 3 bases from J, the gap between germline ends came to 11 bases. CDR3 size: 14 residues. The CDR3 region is CASSHEGLEETQYF. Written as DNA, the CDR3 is TGCGCCAGCAGTCATGAGGGGTTAGAAGAGACCCAGTACTTC.

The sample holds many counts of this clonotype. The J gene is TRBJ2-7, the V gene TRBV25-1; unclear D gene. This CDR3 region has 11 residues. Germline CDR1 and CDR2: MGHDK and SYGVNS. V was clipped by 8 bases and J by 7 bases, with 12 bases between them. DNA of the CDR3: TGTGCCAGCGGCCGGCTAAATGAGCAGTACTTC. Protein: CASGRLNEQYF.

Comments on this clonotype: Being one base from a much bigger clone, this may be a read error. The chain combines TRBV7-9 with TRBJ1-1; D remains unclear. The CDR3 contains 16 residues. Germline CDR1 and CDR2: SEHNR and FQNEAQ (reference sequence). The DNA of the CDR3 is TGTGCCGGCAGCTTCGGGAAAGTCACAGAATACACTGAAGCTTTCTTT. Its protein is CAGSFGKVTEYTEAFF.

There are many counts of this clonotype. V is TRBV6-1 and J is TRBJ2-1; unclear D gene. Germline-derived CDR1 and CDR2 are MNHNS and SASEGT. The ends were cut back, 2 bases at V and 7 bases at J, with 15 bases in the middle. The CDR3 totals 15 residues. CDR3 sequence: CASSEWVTMGNEQFF. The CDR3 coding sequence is TGTGCCAGCAGTGAATGGGTTACGATGGGGAATGAGCAGTTCTTC.

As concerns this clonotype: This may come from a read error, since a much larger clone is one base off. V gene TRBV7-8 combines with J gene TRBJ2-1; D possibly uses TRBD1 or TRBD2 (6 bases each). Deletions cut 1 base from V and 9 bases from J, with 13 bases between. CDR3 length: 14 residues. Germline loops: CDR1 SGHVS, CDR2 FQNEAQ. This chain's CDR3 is CASSLEGGVTEQFF. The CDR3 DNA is TGTGCCAGCAGCTTAGAGGGGGGAGTGACTGAGCAGTTCTTC.

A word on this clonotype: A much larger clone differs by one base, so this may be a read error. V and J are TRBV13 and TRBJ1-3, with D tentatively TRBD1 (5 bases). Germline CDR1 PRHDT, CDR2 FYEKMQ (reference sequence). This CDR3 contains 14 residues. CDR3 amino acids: CASSFRDSGNAIYF. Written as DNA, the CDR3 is TGTGCCAGCAGCTTCAGGGACTCTGGAAACGCCATATATTTT.

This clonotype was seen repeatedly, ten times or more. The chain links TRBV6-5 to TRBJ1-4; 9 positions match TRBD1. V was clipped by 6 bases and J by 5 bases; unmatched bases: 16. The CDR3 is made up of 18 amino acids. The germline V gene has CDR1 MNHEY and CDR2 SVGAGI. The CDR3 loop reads CASSSTGTGTAGNEKLFF. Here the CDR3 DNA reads TGTGCCAGCAGCTCAACCGGGACAGGGACGGCTGGGAATGAAAAACTGTTTTTT.

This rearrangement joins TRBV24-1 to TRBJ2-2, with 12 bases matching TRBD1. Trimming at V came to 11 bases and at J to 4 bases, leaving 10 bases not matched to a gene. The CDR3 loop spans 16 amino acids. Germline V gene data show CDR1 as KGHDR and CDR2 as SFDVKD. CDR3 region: CAIQKRDRGPTGELFF. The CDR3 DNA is TGTGCCATCCAAAAGAGGGACAGGGGGCCCACCGGGGAGCTGTTTTTT.

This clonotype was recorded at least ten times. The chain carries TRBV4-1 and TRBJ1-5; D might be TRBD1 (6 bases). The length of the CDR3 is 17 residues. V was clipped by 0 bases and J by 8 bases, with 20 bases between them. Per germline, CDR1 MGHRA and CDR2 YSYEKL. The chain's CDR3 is CASSQEPGQTLWEPQHF. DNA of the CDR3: TGCGCCAGCAGCCAAGAACCCGGACAGACGCTATGGGAGCCCCAGCATTTT.

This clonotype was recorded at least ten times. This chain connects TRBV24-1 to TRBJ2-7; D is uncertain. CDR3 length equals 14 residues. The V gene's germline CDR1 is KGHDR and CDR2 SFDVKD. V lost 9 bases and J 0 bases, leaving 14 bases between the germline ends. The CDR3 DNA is TGTGCCACCTCAAGTTCGTACAGCTCCTACGAGCAGTACTTC. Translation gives CATSSSYSSYEQYF.

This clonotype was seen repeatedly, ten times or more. Here the CDR3 reads CASGLAGISGWPQHF. The CDR3 DNA reads as TGTGCCAGTGGATTGGCAGGGATATCCGGGTGGCCCCAGCATTTT. The J gene is TRBJ1-5, the V gene TRBV19; D is possibly TRBD1 (5 bases). The germline V gene encodes CDR1 LNHDA and CDR2 SQIVND (reference sequence). V was cut by 8 bases and J by 9 bases, with 23 bases left in between. The CDR3 has 15 amino acids.

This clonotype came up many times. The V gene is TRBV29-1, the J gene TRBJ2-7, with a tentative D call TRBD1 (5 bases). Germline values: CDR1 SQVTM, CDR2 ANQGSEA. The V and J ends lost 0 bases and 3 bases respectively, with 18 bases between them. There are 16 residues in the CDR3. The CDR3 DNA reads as TGCAGCGTTGAAGATAGGGCAGGGTCGAGTCACTACGAGCAGTACTTC. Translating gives CSVEDRAGSSHYEQYF.

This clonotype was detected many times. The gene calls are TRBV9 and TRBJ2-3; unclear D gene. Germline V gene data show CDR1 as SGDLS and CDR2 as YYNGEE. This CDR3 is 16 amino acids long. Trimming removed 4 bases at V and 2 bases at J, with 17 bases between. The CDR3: CASSPDLGSNTDTQYF. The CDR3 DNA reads TGTGCCAGCAGCCCAGACCTTGGCAGTAACACAGATACGCAGTATTTT.

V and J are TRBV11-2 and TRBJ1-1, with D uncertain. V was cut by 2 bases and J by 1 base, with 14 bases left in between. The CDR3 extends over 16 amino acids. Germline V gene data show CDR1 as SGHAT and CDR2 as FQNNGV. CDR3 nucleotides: TGTGCCAGCAGCTTAAATTTCTTTTCAGGGAACACTGAAGCTTTCTTT. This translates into CASSLNFFSGNTEAFF.

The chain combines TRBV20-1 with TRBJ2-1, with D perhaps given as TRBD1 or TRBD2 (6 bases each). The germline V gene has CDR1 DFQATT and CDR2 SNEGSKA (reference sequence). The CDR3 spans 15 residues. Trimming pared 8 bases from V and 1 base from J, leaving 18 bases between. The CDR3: CSLVLGGGSYNEQFF. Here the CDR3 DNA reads TGCAGTCTGGTACTAGGAGGGGGGTCCTACAATGAGCAGTTCTTC.

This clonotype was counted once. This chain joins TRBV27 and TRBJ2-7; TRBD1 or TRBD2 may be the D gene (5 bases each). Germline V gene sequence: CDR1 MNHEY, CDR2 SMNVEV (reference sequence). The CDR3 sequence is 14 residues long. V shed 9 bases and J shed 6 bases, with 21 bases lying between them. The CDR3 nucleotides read TGTGCCAGTAAAAGCCAGGGACCCTGGTGCGAGCAGTACTTC. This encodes CASKSQGPWCEQYF.

The CDR3 DNA is TGTGCCAGCAGTTACTTGGGACTACAATCCTACGAGCAGTACTTC. Translation gives CASSYLGLQSYEQYF. J is TRBJ2-7 and V is TRBV6-2 or TRBV6-3, with 7 bases aligning to TRBD2. Germline V CDR1 and CDR2: MNHEY, SVGEGT. J was trimmed by 1 base and V by 1 base; bases with no gene match: 4. This CDR3 has 15 amino acids.

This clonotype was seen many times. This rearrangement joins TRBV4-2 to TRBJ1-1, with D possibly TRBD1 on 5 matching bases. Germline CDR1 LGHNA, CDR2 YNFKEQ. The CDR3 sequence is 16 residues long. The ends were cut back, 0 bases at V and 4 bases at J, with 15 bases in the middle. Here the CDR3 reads CASSQDQGGVSTEAFF. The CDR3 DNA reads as TGTGCCAGCAGCCAAGATCAGGGTGGGGTCAGCACTGAAGCTTTCTTT.

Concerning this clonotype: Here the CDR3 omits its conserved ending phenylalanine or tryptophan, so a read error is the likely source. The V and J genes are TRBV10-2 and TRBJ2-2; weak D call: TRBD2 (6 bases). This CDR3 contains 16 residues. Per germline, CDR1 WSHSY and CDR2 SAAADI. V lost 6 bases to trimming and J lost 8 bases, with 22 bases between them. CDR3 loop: CASSSGTSLSLGELFS. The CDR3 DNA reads TGCGCCAGCAGCTCCGGAACTAGCCTATCCCTTGGGGAGCTGTTTTCT.

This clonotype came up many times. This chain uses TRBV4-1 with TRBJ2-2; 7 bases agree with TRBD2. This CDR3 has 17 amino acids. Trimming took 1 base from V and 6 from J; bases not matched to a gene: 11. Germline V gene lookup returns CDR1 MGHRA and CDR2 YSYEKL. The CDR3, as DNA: TGCGCCAGCAGCCAAGTCGGCGGGCGGGAGAATTCCGGGGAGCTGTTTTTT. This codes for CASSQVGGRENSGELFF.

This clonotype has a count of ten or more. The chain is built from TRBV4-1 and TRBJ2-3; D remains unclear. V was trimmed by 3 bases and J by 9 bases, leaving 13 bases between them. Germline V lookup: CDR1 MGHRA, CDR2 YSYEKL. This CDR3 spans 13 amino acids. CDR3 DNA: TGCGCCAGCAGCCACCCAAGCGAGGAGACGCAGTATTTT. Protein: CASSHPSEETQYF.

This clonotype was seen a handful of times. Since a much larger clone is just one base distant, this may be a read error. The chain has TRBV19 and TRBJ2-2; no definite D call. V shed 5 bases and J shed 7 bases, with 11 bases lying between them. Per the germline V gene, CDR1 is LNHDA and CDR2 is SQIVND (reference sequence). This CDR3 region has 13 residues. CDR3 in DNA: TGTGCCAGTAGTGTATGGGGTTTCGGGGAGCTGTTTTTT. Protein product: CASSVWGFGELFF.

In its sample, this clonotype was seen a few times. CDR3 amino acids: CASTPLGAVSYEQYF. The CDR3 DNA is TGTGCCAGCACCCCTCTGGGGGCCGTTTCCTACGAGCAGTACTTC. The chain combines TRBV27 with TRBJ2-7; possibly TRBD1 for D (6 bases). Germline-derived CDR1 and CDR2 are MNHEY and SMNVEV (reference sequence). Deletions cut 7 bases from V and 1 base from J, with 17 bases between. The CDR3 extends over 15 amino acids.

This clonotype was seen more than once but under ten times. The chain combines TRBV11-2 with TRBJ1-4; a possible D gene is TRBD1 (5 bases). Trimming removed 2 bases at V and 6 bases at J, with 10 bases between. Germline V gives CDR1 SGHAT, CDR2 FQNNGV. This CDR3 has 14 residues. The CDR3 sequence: CASSLYGGDEKLFF. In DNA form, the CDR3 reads TGTGCCAGCAGCTTATACGGGGGAGATGAAAAACTGTTTTTT.

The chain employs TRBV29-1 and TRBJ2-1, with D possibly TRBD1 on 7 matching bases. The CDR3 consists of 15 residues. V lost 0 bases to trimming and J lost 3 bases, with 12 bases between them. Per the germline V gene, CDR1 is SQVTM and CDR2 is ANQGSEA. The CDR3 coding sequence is TGCAGCGTTGAAGATTGGGGGGACAGCTACAATGAGCAGTTCTTC. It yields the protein CSVEDWGDSYNEQFF.